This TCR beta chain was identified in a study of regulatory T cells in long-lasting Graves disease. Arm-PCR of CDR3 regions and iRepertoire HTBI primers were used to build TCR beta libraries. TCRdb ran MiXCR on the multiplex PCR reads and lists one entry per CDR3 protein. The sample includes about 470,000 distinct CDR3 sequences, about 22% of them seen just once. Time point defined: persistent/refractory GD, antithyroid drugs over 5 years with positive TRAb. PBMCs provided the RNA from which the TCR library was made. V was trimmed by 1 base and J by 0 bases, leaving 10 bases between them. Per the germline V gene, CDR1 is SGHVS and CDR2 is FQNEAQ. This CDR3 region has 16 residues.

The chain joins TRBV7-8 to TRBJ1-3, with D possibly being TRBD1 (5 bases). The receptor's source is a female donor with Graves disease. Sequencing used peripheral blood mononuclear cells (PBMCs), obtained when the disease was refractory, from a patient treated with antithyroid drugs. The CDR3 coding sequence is TGTGCCAGCAGCTTAGGACAGATCCACTCTGGAAACACCATATATTTT. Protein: CASSLGQIHSGNTIYF.